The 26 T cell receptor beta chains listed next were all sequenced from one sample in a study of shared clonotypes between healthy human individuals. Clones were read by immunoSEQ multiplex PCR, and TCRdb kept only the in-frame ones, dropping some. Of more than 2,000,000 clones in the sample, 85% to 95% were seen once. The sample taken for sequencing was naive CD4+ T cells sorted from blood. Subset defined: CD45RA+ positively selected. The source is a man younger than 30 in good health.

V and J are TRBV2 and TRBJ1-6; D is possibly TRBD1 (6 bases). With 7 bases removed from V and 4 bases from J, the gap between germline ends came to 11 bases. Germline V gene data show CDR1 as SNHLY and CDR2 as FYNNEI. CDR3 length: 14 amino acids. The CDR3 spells CASTRTVYNSPLHF. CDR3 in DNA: TGTGCCAGCACGCGGACAGTGTATAATTCACCCCTCCACTTT.

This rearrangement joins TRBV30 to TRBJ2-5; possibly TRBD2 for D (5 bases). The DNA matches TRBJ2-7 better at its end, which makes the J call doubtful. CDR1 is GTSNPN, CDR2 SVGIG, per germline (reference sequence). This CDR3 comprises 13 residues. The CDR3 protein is CAWSLWTAYEQYF. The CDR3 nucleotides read TGTGCCTGGAGTTTGTGGACTGCCTACGAGCAGTACTTC.

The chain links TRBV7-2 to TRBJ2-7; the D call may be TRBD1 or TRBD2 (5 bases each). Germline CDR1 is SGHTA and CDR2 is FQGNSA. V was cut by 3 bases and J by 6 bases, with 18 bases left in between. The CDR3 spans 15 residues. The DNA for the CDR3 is TGTGCCAGCAGCTTTATCTGGGGGAGAAATTCCGAGCAGTACTTC. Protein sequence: CASSFIWGRNSEQYF.

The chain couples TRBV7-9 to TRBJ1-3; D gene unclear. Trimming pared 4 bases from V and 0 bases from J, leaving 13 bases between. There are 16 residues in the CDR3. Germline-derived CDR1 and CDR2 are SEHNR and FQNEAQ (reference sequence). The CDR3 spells CASSYWASGSGNTIYF. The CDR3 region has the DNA TGTGCCAGCAGCTATTGGGCGTCGGGCTCTGGAAACACCATATATTTT.

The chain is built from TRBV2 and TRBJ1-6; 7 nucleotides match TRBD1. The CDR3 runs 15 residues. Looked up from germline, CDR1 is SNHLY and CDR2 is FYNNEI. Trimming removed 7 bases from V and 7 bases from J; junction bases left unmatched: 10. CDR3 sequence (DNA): TGTGCCAGCACCCCGAGGGGACAGCAAAATTCACCCCTCCACTTT. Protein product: CASTPRGQQNSPLHF. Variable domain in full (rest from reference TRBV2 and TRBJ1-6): EPEVTQTPSHQVTQMGQEVILRCVPISNHLYFYWYRQILGQKVEFLVSFYNNEISEKSEIFDDQFSVERPDGSNFTLKIRSTKLEDSAMYFCASTPRGQQNSPLHFGNGTRLTVT.

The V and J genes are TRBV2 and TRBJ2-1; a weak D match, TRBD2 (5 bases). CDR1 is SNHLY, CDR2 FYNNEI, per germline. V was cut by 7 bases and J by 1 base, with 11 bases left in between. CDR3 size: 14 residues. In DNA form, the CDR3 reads TGTGCCAGCACTGGACTCACTTCCTACAATGAGCAGTTCTTC. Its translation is CASTGLTSYNEQFF.

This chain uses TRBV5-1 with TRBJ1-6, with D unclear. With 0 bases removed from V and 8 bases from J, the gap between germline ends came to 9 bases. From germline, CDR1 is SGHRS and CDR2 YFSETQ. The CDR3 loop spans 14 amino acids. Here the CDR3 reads CASSLAPVDSPLHF. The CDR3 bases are TGCGCCAGCAGCTTGGCGCCCGTAGATTCACCCCTCCACTTT.

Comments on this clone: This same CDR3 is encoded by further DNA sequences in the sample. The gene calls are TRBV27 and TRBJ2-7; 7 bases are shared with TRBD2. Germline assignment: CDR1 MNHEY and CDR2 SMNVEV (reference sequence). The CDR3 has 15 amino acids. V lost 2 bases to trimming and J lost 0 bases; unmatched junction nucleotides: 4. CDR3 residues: CASSLRLAGSYEQYF. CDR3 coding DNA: TGTGCCAGCAGTTTAAGGTTAGCGGGCTCCTACGAGCAGTACTTC.

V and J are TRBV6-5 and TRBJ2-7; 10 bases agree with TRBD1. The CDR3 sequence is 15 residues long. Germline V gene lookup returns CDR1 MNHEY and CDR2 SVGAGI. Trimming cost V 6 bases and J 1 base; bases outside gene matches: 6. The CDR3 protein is CASRDRDRGSYEQYF. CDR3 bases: TGTGCCAGCAGGGACCGGGACAGGGGTTCCTACGAGCAGTACTTC.

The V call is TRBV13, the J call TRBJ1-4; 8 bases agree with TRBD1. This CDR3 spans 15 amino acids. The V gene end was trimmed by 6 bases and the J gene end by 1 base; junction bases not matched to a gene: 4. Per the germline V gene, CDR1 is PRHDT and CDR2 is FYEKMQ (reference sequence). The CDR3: CASRFTGGTNEKLFF. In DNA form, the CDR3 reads TGTGCCAGCAGGTTTACAGGGGGAACTAATGAAAAACTGTTTTTT.

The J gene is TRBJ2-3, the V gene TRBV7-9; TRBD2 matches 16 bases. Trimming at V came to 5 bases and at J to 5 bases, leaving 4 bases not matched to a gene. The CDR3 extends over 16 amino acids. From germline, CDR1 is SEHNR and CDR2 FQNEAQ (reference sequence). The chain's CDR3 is CASSKGLAGGLDTQYF. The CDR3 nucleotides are TGTGCCAGCAGCAAGGGACTAGCGGGAGGGTTAGATACGCAGTATTTT.

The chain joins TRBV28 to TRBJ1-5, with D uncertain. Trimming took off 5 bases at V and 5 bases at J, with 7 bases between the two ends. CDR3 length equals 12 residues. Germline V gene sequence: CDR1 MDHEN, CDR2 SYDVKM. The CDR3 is CASSLQYQPQHF. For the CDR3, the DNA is TGTGCCAGCAGTCTCCAGTATCAGCCCCAGCATTTT.

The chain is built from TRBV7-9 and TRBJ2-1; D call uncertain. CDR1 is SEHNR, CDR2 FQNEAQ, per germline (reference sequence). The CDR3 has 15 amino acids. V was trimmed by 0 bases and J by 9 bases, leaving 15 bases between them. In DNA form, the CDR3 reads TGTGCCAGCAGCTTAGCCCCGAACCCCTGGGGTGAGCAGTTCTTC. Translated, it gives CASSLAPNPWGEQFF.

For the CDR3, the DNA is TGCGCCAGCAGCGCCAACGGAGATTCACCCCTCCACTTT. This codes for CASSANGDSPLHF. The genes are TRBV5-1 and TRBJ1-6; D uncertain. V was trimmed by 4 bases and J by 8 bases, leaving 10 bases between them. Per germline, CDR1 SGHRS and CDR2 YFSETQ. The CDR3 length is 13 residues.

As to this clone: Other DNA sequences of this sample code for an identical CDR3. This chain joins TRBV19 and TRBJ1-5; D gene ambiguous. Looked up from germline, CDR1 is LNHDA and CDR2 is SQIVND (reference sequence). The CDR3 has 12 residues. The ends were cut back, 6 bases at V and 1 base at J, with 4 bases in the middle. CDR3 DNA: TGTGCCAGTAGCCTGAGCAATCAGCCCCAGCATTTT. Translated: CASSLSNQPQHF.

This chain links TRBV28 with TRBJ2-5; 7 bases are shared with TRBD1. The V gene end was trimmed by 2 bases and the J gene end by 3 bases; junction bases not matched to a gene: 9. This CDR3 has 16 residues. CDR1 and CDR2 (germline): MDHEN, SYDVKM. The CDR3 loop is CASSLRGQWSKETQYF. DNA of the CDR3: TGTGCCAGCAGTTTACGGGGACAGTGGTCGAAAGAGACCCAGTACTTC.

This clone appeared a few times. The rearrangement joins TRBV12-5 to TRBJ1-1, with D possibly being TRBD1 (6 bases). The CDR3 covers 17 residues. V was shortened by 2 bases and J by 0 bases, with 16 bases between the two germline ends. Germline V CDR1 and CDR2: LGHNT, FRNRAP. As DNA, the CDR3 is TGTGCTAGTGGTTTGAGAACAGGGTCCAGAATGAACACTGAAGCTTTCTTT. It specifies CASGLRTGSRMNTEAFF.

CDR3 in DNA: TGTGCCAGCGGCAGGGGATGGGGCACAGATACGCAGTATTTT. The encoded protein is CASGRGWGTDTQYF. The chain joins TRBV6-1 to TRBJ2-3, with D perhaps TRBD1 (6 bases). Per germline, CDR1 MNHNS and CDR2 SASEGT. This CDR3 is built from 14 residues. V was shortened by 8 bases and J by 1 base, with 13 bases between the two germline ends.

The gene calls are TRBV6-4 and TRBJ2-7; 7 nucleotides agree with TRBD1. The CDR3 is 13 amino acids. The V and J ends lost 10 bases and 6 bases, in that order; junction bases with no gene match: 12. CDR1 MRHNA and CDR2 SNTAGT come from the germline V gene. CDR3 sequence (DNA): TGTGCCACCAAGACAGGGCTGTCTCGCGAGCAGTACTTC. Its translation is CATKTGLSREQYF.

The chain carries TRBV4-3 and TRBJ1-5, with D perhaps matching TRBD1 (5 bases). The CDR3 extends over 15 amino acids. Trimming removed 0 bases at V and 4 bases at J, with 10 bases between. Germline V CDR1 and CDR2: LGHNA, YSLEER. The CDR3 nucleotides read TGCGCCAGCAGCCAAGATGGGGGGAAAAATCAGCCCCAGCATTTT. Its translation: CASSQDGGKNQPQHF.

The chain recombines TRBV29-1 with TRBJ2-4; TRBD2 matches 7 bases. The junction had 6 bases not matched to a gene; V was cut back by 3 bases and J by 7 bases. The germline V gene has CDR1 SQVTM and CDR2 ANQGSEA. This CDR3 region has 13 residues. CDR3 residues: CSVEFSGGNIQYF. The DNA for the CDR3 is TGCAGCGTTGAGTTTTCCGGGGGGAACATTCAGTACTTC.

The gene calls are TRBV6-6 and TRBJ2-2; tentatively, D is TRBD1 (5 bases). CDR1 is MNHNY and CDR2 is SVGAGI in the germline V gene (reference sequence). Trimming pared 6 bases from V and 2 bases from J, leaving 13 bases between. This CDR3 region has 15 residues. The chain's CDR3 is CASSLIQGNTGELFF. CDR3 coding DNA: TGTGCCAGCAGCCTGATCCAGGGTAACACCGGGGAGCTGTTTTTT.

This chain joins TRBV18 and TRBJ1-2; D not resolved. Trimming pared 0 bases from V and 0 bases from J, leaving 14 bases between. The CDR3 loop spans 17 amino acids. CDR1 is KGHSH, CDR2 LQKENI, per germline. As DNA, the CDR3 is TGTGCCAGCTCACCACCGAATCAGCCGAATACTAACTATGGCTACACCTTC. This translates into CASSPPNQPNTNYGYTF.

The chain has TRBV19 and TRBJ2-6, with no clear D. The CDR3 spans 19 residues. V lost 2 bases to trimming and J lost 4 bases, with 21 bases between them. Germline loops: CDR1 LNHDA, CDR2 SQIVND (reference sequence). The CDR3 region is CASSINLGRFRSGANVLTF. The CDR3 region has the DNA TGTGCCAGTAGTATAAATTTGGGCAGATTTCGGTCCGGGGCCAACGTCCTGACTTTC.

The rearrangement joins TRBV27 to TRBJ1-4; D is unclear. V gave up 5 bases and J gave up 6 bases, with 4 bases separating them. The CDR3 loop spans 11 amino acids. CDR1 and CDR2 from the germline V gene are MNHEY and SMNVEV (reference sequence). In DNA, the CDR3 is TGTGCCAGCAGTACCCATGAAAAACTGTTTTTT. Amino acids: CASSTHEKLFF.

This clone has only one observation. CDR3 in amino acids: CASSLGSLAVYNEQFF. Written as DNA, the CDR3 is TGCGCCAGCAGCTTGGGTTCACTAGCGGTCTACAATGAGCAGTTCTTC. The chain is built from TRBV5-1 and TRBJ2-1; 8 nucleotides align to TRBD2. The V gene's germline CDR1 is SGHRS and CDR2 YFSETQ. The CDR3 totals 16 residues. V lost 0 bases, J lost 3 bases, and 5 bases stayed unmatched.